This T cell receptor (beta chain) was documented in a study of blood T cell repertoires in COVID-19. Study at large: Collection of acute and convalescent COVID-19 samples took place in the United States, Italy and Spain. PBMCs, B-cell-depleted T cells, or T cells were the source of the cDNA or gDNA that made up the material.

In the original workflow: Using reference gene primer amplification, nucleated cell counts were estimated. Assay: immunoSEQ multiplex PCR; the TCRdb copy retains only in-frame clones and omits some. That table supplies the V and J calls and clone size; D and trimming were determined from the DNA. The repertoire holds approximately 170,000 clones, under 95% seen once, with roughly a sixth in the top ten. The junction had 7 bases not matched to a gene; V was cut back by 4 bases and J by 0 bases. This CDR3 is 17 amino acids long. Germline assignment: CDR1 SGHDT and CDR2 YYEEEE. The rearrangement joins TRBV5-6 to TRBJ1-5, with 10 nucleotides matching TRBD1. This clonotype was sampled from a man in his sixties with active or convalescent COVID-19. Specimen: peripheral blood. CDR3 nucleotide sequence: TGTGCCAGCAGCAGGTGGACAGGGGGAGATAGCAATCAGCCCCAGCATTTT. It translates to CASSRWTGGDSNQPQHF. The full variable domain, in which reference TRBV5-6 and TRBJ1-5 provide the parts outside the CDR3, is DAGVTQSPTHLIKTRGQQVTLRCSPKSGHDTVSWYQQALGQGPQFIFQYYEEEERQRGNFPDRFSGHQFPNYSSELNVNALLLGDSALYLCASSRWTGGDSNQPQHFGDGTRLSIL.